This record concerns one TCR beta chain sequence. The antigen is not known. Per the study methods: Construction of a distant-metastasis classifier for papillary thyroid cancer relied on CDR3 differences across clinicopathological groups. MiXCR reprocessed the PCR reads for TCRdb. These V and J calls rely on TCRdb rather than the paper's analysis. The sample shows over 6,000 clones, 25% to 35% of them seen only once. Per germline, CDR1 SNHLY and CDR2 FYNNEI. The V gene end was trimmed by 5 bases and the J gene end by 8 bases; junction bases not matched to a gene: 3. This CDR3 has 15 amino acids. The source of the sample is a study of metastatic and nonmetastatic thyroid tumors. At the level of the study: Samples came from malignant and benign thyroid patients, and repertoires were compared across blood and tumor or nodule tissue. Study-wide points: TCR beta diversity was reportedly significantly higher in malignant thyroid tumors than benign nodules, in blood and tumor.

No treatment of any kind had been given to any patient before thyroid surgery. The receptor comes from a female donor with papillary thyroid cancer or a benign thyroid nodule (not recorded which). Some clones in this sample may be carry-over from other donors' samples. J is TRBJ2-2 and V is TRBV2, with 15 bases aligning to TRBD2. The sequencing input was tumor tissue. CDR3 region: CASSPGLAGGGELFF. The CDR3 DNA is TGTGCCAGCAGTCCGGGACTAGCGGGAGGAGGGGAGCTGTTTTTT.